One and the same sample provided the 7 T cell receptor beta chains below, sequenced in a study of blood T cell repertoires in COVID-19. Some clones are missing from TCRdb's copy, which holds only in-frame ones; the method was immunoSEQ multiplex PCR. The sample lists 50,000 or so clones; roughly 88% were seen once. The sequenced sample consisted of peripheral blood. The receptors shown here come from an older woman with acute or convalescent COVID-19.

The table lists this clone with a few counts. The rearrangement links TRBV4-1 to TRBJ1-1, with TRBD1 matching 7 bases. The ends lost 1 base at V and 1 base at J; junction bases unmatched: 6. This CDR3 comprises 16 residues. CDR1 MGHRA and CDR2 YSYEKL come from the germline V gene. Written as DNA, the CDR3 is TGCGCCAGCAGCCAAGTCCCGCCAGGGGGGAACACTGAAGCTTTCTTT. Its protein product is CASSQVPPGGNTEAFF.

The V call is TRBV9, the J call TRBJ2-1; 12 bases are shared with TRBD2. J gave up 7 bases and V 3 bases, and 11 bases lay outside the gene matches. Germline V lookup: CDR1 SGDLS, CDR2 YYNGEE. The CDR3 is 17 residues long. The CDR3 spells CASSGTLAGGSGNEQFF. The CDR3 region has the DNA TGTGCCAGCAGCGGAACACTAGCGGGGGGATCGGGAAATGAGCAGTTCTTC.

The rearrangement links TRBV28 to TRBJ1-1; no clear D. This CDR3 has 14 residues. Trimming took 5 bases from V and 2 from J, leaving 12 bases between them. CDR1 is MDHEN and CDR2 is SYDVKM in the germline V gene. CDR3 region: CASSPAGENTEAFF. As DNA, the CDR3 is TGTGCCAGCAGTCCCGCCGGGGAAAACACTGAAGCTTTCTTT.

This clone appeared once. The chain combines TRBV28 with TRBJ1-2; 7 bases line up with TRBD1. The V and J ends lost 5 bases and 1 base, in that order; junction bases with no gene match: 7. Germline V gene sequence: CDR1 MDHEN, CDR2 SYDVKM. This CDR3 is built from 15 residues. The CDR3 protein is CASSQRDSINYGYTF. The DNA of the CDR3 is TGTGCCAGCAGTCAAAGGGACAGTATTAACTATGGCTACACCTTC.

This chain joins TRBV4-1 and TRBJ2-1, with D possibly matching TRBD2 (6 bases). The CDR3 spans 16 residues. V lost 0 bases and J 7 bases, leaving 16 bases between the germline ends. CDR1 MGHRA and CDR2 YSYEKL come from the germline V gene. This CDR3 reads CASSQDTRAGLNEQFF. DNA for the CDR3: TGCGCCAGCAGCCAAGATACCCGAGCGGGCCTAAATGAGCAGTTCTTC.

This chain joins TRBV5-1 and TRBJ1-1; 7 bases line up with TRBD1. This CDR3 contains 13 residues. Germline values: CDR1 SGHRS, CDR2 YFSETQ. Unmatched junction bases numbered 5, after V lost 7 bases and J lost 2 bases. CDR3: CASLGQSNTEAFF. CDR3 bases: TGCGCCAGCCTGGGACAGAGTAACACTGAAGCTTTCTTT.

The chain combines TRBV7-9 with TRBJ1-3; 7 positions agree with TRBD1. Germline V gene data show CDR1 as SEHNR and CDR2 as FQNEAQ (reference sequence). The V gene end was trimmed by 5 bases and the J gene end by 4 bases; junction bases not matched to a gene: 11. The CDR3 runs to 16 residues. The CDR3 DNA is TGTGCCAGCAGCGCGAGGGCCGGGACAGCCGGAAACACCATATATTTT. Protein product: CASSARAGTAGNTIYF.